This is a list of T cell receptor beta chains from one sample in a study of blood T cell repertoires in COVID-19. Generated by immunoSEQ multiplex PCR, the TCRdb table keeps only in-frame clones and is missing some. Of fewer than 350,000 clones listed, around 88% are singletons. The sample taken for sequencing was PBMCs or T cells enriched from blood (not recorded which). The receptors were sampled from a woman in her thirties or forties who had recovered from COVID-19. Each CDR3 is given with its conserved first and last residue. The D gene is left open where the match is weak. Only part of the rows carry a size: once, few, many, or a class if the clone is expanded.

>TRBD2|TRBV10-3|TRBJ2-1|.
TGTGCCATCAGTGAGGTGACTAGCGGGAGGACCTACAATGAGCAGTTCTTC
CAISEVTSGRTYNEQFF
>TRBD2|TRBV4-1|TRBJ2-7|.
TGCGCCAGCAGCCAAGAAGGTTTCACGGGAGGGTACTACGAGCAGTACTTC
CASSQEGFTGGYYEQYF
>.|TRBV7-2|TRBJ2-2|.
TGTGCCAGCAGCTTCCTGCCAGGGACCGGGGAGCTGTTTTTT
CASSFLPGTGELFF
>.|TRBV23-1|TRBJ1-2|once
TGCGCCAGCAGTCGAATGGACAGTCTAGGGGGTAACTATGGCTACACCTTC
CASSRMDSLGGNYGYTF
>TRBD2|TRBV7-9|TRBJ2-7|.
TGTGCCAGCAGCTTCGCGGGAGAGTACGAGCAGTACTTC
CASSFAGEYEQYF
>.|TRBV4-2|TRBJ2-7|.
TGTGCCAGCAGCCAAGGAGGGAGCTACGAGCAGTACTTC
CASSQGGSYEQYF
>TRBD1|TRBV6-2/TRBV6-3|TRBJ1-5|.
TGTGCCAGCAGTTCCCCGGGACAGGGCGATCAGCCCCAGCATTTT
CASSSPGQGDQPQHF
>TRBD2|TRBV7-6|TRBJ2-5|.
TGTGCCAGCAGCCCAGGGGGGACTAGCGGCCAAGAGACCCAGTACTTC
CASSPGGTSGQETQYF
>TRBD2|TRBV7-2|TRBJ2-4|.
TGTGCCAGCAGCTTAGGCGCCGGGAGGGGGAACATTCAGTACTTC
CASSLGAGRGNIQYF
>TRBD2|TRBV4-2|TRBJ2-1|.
TGTGCCAGCAGCCCTAGCGGGAGCTGGGATGAGCAGTTCTTC
CASSPSGSWDEQFF
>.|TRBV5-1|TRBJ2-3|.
TGCGCCAGCAGCTTGGGGCAGGTGGGAGATACGCAGTATTTT
CASSLGQVGDTQYF
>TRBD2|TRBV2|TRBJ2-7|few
TGTGCCAGCAGTGGGGGGACTAGCGGGAGAGGGGAGCAGTACTTC
CASSGGTSGRGEQYF
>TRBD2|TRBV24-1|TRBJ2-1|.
TGTGCCACCAGTGACCCTACCGGGACTAGCGGGCCTTACAATGAGCAGTTCTTC
CATSDPTGTSGPYNEQFF
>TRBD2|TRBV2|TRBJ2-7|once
TGTGCCAGCAGTCTACTAGCGTCCTACGAGCAGTACTTC
CASSLLASYEQYF
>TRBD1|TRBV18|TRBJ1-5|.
TGTGCCAGCTCACCCCAGACAGGGCTTCAGCCCCAGCATTTT
CASSPQTGLQPQHF
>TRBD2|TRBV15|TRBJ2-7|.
TGTGCCACCAGCAGAGAGACCAGCGGGGGAAGCTCCTACGAGCAGTACTTC
CATSRETSGGSSYEQYF
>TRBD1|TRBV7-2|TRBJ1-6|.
TGTGCCAGCAGCTCTTGGACAGGGAAGGATTCACCCCTCCACTTT
CASSSWTGKDSPLHF
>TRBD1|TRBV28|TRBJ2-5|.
TGTGCCAGCAGCGACGGACAGGTCGGGGAGGAGACCCAGTACTTC
CASSDGQVGEETQYF
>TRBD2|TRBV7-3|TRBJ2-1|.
TGTGCCAGCAGCTTATCTAGCGGGAGTAACTACAATGAGCAGTTCTTC
CASSLSSGSNYNEQFF
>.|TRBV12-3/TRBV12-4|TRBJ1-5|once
TGTGCCAGCAGTTTAGCGCTCCGGGGTCGGCAGCATTTT
CASSLALRGRQHF
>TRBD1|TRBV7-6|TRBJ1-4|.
TGTGCCAGCAGCTTGGGGACAGGGGGCTCAGAGAAACTGTTTTTT
CASSLGTGGSEKLFF
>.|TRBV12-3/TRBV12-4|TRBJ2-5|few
TGTGCCAGTGGACTAAAAGAGACCCAGTACTTC
CASGLKETQYF
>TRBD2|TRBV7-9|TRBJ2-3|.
TGTGCCAGCAGCTTAGGACTAGCGGGAGGTGGAATGGGCACAGATACGCAGTATTTT
CASSLGLAGGGMGTDTQYF
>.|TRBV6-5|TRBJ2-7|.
TGTGCCAGCAGTTATAACTCAGTCGGGGAGCAGTACTTC
CASSYNSVGEQYF
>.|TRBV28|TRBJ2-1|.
TGTGCCAGCAGTGTCGCCCCTAGTAACGAGCAGTTCTTC
CASSVAPSNEQFF
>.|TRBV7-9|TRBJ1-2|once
TGTGCCAGCAGCTTAGGATTTTCGCAGGGCGGTGGCTACACCTTC
CASSLGFSQGGGYTF
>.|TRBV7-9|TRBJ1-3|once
TGTGCCAGCAGCTTGGAGGGTTACACCATATATTTT
CASSLEGYTIYF
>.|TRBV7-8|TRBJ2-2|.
TGTGCCAGCAGCCAAGGACGCGCAGGGTTTGCCGGGGAGCTGTTTTTT
CASSQGRAGFAGELFF
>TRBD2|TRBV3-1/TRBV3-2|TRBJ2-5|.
TGTGCCAGCAGCCAAGGGTTTTCTAGCGGGAGCTCATGGACCCAGTACTTC
CASSQGFSSGSSWTQYF